This T cell receptor (beta chain) was recovered during a study of T cell responses to AZD1222 COVID-19 vaccine. Overall study results and limits: The donor group comprised mostly white British people and more females; the analysis possibly underestimated clonal diversity.

As concerns this clone: Its antigen is not known.

Assay used: immunoSEQ multiplex PCR; TCRdb lists only in-frame clones, some missing. The sample includes some 120,000 clones, 80% to 90% of them seen just once. Germline loops: CDR1 SGHVS, CDR2 FQNEAQ. The CDR3 runs to 16 residues. V shed 3 bases and J shed 3 bases, with 15 bases lying between them. The rearrangement uses TRBV7-8 and TRBJ1-3, with a tentative D call TRBD1 (5 bases). The sequencing here drew on peripheral blood, taken on day 0 of MenACWY control vaccination. This receptor was identified in an adult in good health. The CDR3 DNA reads as TGTGCCAGCAGCTTCGGGGGAAGCAGGGTTGGAAACACCATATATTTT. It translates to CASSFGGSRVGNTIYF.